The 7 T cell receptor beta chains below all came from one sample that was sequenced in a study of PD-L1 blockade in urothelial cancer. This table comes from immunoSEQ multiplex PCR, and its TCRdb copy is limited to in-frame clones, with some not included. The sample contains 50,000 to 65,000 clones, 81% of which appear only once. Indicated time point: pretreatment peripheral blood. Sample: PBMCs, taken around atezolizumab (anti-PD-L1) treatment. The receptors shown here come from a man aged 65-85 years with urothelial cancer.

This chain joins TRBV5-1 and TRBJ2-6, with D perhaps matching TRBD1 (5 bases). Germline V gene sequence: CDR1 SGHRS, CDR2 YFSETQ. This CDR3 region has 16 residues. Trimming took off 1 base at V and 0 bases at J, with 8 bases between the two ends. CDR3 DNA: TGCGCCAGCAGCTTGCAGGGCGACTCTGGGGCCAACGTCCTGACTTTC. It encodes CASSLQGDSGANVLTF. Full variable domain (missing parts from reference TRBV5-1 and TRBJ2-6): KAGVTQTPRYLIKTRGQQVTLSCSPISGHRSVSWYQQTPGQGLQFLFEYFSETQRNKGNFPGRFSGRQFSNSRSEMNVSTLELGDSALYLCASSLQGDSGANVLTFGAGSRLTVL.

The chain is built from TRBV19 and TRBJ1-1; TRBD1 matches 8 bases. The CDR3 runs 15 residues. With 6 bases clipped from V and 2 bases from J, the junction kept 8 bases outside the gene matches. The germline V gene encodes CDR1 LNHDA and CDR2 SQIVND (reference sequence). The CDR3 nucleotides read TGTGCCAGTAGAACCCAGGGGGCCCCTAACACTGAAGCTTTCTTT. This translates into CASRTQGAPNTEAFF.

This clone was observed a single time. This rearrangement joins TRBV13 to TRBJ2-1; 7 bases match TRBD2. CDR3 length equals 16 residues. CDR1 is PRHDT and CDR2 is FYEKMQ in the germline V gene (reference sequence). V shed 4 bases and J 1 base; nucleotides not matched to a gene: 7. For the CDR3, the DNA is TGTGCCAGCAGCTCACGTACTAGCGAATCCTACAATGAGCAGTTCTTC. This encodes CASSSRTSESYNEQFF.

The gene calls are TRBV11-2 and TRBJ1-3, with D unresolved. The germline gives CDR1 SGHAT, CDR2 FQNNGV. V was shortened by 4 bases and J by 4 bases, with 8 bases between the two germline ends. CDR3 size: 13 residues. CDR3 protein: CASSYIEGNTIYF. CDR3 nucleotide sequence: TGTGCCAGCAGCTATATAGAAGGAAACACCATATATTTT.

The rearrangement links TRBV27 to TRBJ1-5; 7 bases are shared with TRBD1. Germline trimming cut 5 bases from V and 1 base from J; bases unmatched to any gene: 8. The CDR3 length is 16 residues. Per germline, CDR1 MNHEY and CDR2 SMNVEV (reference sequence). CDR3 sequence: CASSPRGTVSNQPQHF. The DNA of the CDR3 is TGTGCCAGCAGTCCAAGGGGGACAGTCAGCAATCAGCCCCAGCATTTT.

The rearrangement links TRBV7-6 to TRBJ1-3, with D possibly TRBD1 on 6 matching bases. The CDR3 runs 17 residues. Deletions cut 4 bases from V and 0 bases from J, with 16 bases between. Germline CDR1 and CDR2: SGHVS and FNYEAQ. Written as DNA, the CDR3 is TGTGCCAGCAGCTCAGGGGAAGGCAGTTACTCTGGAAACACCATATATTTT. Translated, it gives CASSSGEGSYSGNTIYF.

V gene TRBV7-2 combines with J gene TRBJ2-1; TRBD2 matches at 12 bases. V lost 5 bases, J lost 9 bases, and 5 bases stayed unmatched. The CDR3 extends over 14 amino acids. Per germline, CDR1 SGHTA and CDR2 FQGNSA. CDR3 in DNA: TGTGCCAGCAGCCGCCTACTAGCGGGAGGTGAGCAGTTCTTC. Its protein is CASSRLLAGGEQFF.